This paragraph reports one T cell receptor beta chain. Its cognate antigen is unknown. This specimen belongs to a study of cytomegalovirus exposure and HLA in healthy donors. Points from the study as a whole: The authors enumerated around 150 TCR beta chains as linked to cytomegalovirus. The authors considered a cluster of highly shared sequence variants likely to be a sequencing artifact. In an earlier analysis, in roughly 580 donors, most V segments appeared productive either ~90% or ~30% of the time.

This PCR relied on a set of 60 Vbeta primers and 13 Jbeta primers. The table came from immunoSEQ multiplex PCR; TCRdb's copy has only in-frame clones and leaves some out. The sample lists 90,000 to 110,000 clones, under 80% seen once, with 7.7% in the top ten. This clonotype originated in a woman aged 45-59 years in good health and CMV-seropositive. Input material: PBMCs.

CDR3 nucleotide sequence: TGTGCCAGCAGCCGACGGTACTCAGCGGGGACCGGGGAGCTGTTTTTT. Its translation is CASSRRYSAGTGELFF. The chain employs TRBV6-8 and TRBJ2-2; TRBD2 aligns across 7 bases. The CDR3 is made up of 16 amino acids. Germline V CDR1 and CDR2: MNHGY, SAAAGT. V lost 6 bases, J lost 5 bases, and 12 bases stayed unmatched.